This TCR beta chain was sequenced during a study of technical replicates of blood from several donors. Generated by immunoSEQ multiplex PCR, the TCRdb table keeps only in-frame clones and is missing some. The sample includes 74,000 or so clones, over 80% of them seen just once. This clone was counted a single time. Per the germline V gene, CDR1 is MDHEN and CDR2 is SYDVKM. This CDR3 has 18 amino acids. Trimming left V 5 bases short and J 3 bases short, with 23 bases between. The chain uses TRBV28 and TRBJ2-1; D is perhaps TRBD1 (6 bases). This TCR was sampled from a human donor in good health. Sequences were obtained from T cells isolated from PBMCs. Here the CDR3 reads CASSPPRPLDRHYNEQFF. CDR3 DNA: TGTGCCAGCAGTCCCCCTCGACCTCTCGACAGGCACTACAATGAGCAGTTCTTC.